These 8 T cell receptor beta chains were all obtained from the same sample, sequenced in a study of T-cell memory formation after mild COVID-19 (dated by TCRdb to the early 2020s). Libraries were built with 5' RACE. Sequencing was performed on an Illumina NovaSeq 6000. TCRdb took the public reads, trimmed them with fastp at Q25, ran MiXCR for clone calling and kept in-frame beta chains. When rows share a CDR3 protein, they turn into one entry using the most common DNA and genes. For this sample there are approximately 450,000 distinct CDR3 sequences; about 18% appear just once. The ten biggest clones cover around 12% of the sample. The sequenced sample consisted of PBMCs or a T cell subset sorted from them (not recorded which). These receptors came from an adult woman who had mild COVID-19 (a few samples of this study predate the infection). The sample titles of this study are shuffled in the database, so cell type and time point are left out; the donor was told from shared clones.

This clonotype appeared many times. The chain employs TRBV12-3 or TRBV12-4 and TRBJ2-1, with D perhaps TRBD1 or TRBD2 (5 bases each). With 2 bases removed from V and 0 bases from J, the gap between germline ends came to 14 bases. This CDR3 comprises 17 residues. The CDR3 DNA reads as TGTGCCAGCAGTTTACCCGGGGCGCCCCGCTCCTACAATGAGCAGTTCTTC. Its protein product is CASSLPGAPRSYNEQFF.

V gene TRBV20-1 combines with J gene TRBJ1-1; D possibly corresponds to TRBD1 (6 bases). The CDR3 runs to 12 residues. Germline CDR1 DFQATT, CDR2 SNEGSKA (reference sequence). For the CDR3, the DNA is TGCAGACCGGGACAAATGAACACTGAAGCTTTCTTT. Its translation: CRPGQMNTEAFF.

This clonotype was observed at least ten times. This chain links TRBV20-1 with TRBJ1-1, with D uncertain. V gave up 1 base and J gave up 1 base, with 4 bases separating them. The CDR3 spans 12 residues. CDR1 and CDR2 (germline): DFQATT, SNEGSKA (reference sequence). CDR3 nucleotides: TGCAGTGCTAGAGCCCAGAACACTGAAGCTTTCTTT. Protein product: CSARAQNTEAFF.

The chain links TRBV24-1 to TRBJ1-2, with 9 bases matching TRBD1. V lost 4 bases and J lost 8; bases outside the gene matches: 10. This CDR3 spans 15 amino acids. CDR1 is KGHDR and CDR2 is SFDVKD in the germline V gene. The CDR3 DNA is TGTGCCACCAGTGACAGAGGGACAGGGCGTTCCGGCTACACCTTC. Encoded protein: CATSDRGTGRSGYTF.

This rearrangement joins TRBV7-3 to TRBJ2-1, with D possibly matching TRBD1 (5 bases). The germline gives CDR1 SGHTA, CDR2 FQGTGA. The CDR3 has 15 residues. V lost 1 base, J lost 2 bases, and 9 bases lay in between. The CDR3 reads CASSLSRATYNEQFF. DNA of the CDR3: TGTGCCAGCAGCTTAAGCAGGGCGACCTACAATGAGCAGTTCTTC.

This chain uses TRBV2 with TRBJ2-7; D perhaps matches TRBD1 (6 bases). The V gene's germline CDR1 is SNHLY and CDR2 FYNNEI. V was trimmed by 0 bases and J by 0 bases, leaving 9 bases between them. This CDR3 region has 15 residues. CDR3 bases: TGTGCCAGCAGTGAAGCGAGGGACATCTCCTACGAGCAGTACTTC. Its protein product is CASSEARDISYEQYF.

This clonotype came up a few times. The J gene is TRBJ1-2, the V gene TRBV7-9; D uncertain. Germline-derived CDR1 and CDR2 are SEHNR and FQNEAQ (reference sequence). V was cut by 5 bases and J by 4 bases, with 20 bases left in between. The CDR3 loop spans 16 amino acids. The CDR3 DNA is TGTGCCAGCAGCCGAACCTCCTTCGAGGAGGCCTATGGCTACACCTTC. Its translation: CASSRTSFEEAYGYTF.

This chain connects TRBV7-3 to TRBJ2-5, with D hard to call. Germline assignment: CDR1 SGHTA and CDR2 FQGTGA. CDR3 size: 13 residues. Trimming removed 0 bases at V and 5 bases at J, with 7 bases between. The DNA of the CDR3 is TGTGCCAGCAGCTTAACGAAAAGGGAGACCCAGTACTTC. Residues: CASSLTKRETQYF.